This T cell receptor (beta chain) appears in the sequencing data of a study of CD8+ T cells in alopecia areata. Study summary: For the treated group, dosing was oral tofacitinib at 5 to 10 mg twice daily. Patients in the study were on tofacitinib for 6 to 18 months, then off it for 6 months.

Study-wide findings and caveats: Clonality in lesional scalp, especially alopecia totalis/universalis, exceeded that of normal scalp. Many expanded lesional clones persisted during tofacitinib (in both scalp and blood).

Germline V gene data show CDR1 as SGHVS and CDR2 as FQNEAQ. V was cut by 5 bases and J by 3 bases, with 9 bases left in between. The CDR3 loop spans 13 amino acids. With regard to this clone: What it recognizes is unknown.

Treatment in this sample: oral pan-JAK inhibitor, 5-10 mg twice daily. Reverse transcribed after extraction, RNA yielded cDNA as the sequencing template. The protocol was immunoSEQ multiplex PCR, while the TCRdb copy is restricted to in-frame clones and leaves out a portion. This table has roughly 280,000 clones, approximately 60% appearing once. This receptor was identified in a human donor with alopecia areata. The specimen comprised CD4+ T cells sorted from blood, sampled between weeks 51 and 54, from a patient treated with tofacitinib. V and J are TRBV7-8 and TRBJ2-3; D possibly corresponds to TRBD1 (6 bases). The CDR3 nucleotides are TGTGCCAGCAGCCCAGGGGAGACAGATACGCAGTATTTT. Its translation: CASSPGETDTQYF.